This TCR beta chain was sequenced during a study of shared clonotypes between healthy human individuals. Study details: Per donor, three plates held CD4 naive cells, three held CD4 memory, two held CD8 naive and one held CD8 memory. Whole-study findings and limits: Clonotypes which were not shared had lower generation probabilities than clonotypes that all four donors shared. Among four donors, roughly 5% of naive CD4 clonotypes were found in common. The researchers took only blood, and tissue repertoires probably look different.

This CDR3 contains 16 residues. Trimming at V came to 3 bases and at J to 1 base, leaving 7 bases not matched to a gene. CDR1 is SEHNR, CDR2 FQNEAQ, per germline (reference sequence). The repertoire was sequenced with immunoSEQ multiplex PCR; TCRdb's copy has only in-frame clones and lacks some. The sample yields about 330,000 clones, around 86% seen once. Worth noting for this clone: No antigen is known for it.

This sequence originates from a man aged 18 to 30 in good health. The sample taken for sequencing was memory CD8+ T cells sorted from blood. Subset of the sample: CD45RO+ cells pooled with CCR7-negative TemRA cells. This chain uses TRBV7-9 with TRBJ2-3; 7 nucleotides align to TRBD1. The CDR3 loop is CASSFFDRVGTDTQYF. Here the CDR3 DNA reads TGTGCCAGCAGCTTCTTCGACAGGGTTGGCACAGATACGCAGTATTTT.